The source of this T cell receptor beta chain is a study of CD8 T cells in Susac syndrome. The authors carried out high-throughput sequencing of TCR beta. They applied it to CD8+ and CD4+ T cells obtained from blood. Healthy donors served as the controls. They were matched for age and sex. TEMRA cells underwent FACS enrichment and CD8+ and CD4+ T cells underwent negative isolation. Only one count was recorded for this clonotype. Trimming cost V 1 base and J 5 bases, with 9 bases left between them. Germline CDR1 reads SGHRS; CDR2 reads YFSETQ. This CDR3 contains 13 residues. Reverse transcription of about 0.45 to 1 ug RNA was carried out with random hexamers. Coverage of TCR beta CDR3 amplification by immunoSEQ multiplex PCR extended to 54 Vbeta and 13 Jbeta. One entry per CDR3 protein results from TCRdb running MiXCR on the immunoSEQ multiplex PCR reads. The sample has 150,000 or so distinct CDR3 sequences; over 85% are singletons.

The specimen sequenced was CD4+ T cells from PBMCs. This chain joins TRBV5-1 and TRBJ2-5; D gene unclear. The clonotype comes from a human donor in good health. The CDR3 reads CASSLMVMETQYF. In DNA, the CDR3 is TGCGCCAGCAGCTTGATGGTGATGGAGACCCAGTACTTC. The whole variable domain, filled in from reference TRBV5-1 and TRBJ2-5, reads KAGVTQTPRYLIKTRGQQVTLSCSPISGHRSVSWYQQTPGQGLQFLFEYFSETQRNKGNFPGRFSGRQFSNSRSEMNVSTLELGDSALYLCASSLMVMETQYFGPGTRLLVL.